The T cell receptor beta chain under discussion was sequenced for a study of cytomegalovirus exposure and HLA in healthy donors. General study findings and limits: The classifier reportedly diagnosed cytomegalovirus status with high sensitivity and specificity. Certain sequence variants were highly shared and formed a cluster, and this cluster was likely a sequencing artifact. With later analysis, a missense DCLRE1C variant became linked to TCR beta V- and J-gene trimming.

On this clone itself: Its antigen is not identified.

The CDR3 has 15 amino acids. Germline V lookup: CDR1 SGHAT, CDR2 FQNNGV. The V and J ends lost 3 bases and 4 bases, in that order; junction bases with no gene match: 4. The study ran its PCR with 60 Vbeta and 13 Jbeta primers. Repertoires were generated with immunoSEQ multiplex PCR, while TCRdb's copy carries only in-frame clones and drops some. The repertoire includes some 99,000 clones, roughly three quarters of them detected once, and roughly 8% sits in the top ten. The origin of this receptor is a woman between 50 and 59 years old in good health and CMV-seropositive. The gene calls are TRBV11-2 and TRBJ2-1; 9 positions match TRBD2. The specimen was PBMCs. The CDR3 sequence: CASSFRAGGYNEQFF. CDR3 nucleotide sequence: TGTGCCAGCAGCTTCCGAGCGGGGGGATACAATGAGCAGTTCTTC.